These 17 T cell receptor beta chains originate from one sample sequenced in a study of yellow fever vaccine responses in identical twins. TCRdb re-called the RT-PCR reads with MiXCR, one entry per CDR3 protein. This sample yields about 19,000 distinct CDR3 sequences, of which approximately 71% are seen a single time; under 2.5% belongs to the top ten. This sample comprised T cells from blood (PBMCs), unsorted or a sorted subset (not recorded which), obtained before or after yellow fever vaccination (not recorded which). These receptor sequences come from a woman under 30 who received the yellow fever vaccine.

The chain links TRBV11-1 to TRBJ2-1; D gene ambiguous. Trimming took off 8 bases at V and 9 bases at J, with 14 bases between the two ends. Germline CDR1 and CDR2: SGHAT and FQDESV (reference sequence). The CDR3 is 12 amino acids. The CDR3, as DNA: TGTGCCAGCCGCTCACCCAGTCTTGAGCAGTTCTTC. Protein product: CASRSPSLEQFF.

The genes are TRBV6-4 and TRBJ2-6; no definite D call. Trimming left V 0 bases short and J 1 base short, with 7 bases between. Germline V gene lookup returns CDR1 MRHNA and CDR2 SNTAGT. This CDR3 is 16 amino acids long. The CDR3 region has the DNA TGTGCCAGCAGTGACTCAGCAGTGTCTGGGGCCAACGTCCTGACTTTC. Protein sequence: CASSDSAVSGANVLTF.

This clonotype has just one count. In DNA form, the CDR3 reads TGCAGTGCTCAGAGCGGGAGCTCCTACAATGAGCAGTTCTTC. Its protein product is CSAQSGSSYNEQFF. The V and J genes are TRBV20-1 and TRBJ2-1, with TRBD2 identical over 8 bases. The CDR3 has 14 residues. Per germline, CDR1 DFQATT and CDR2 SNEGSKA (reference sequence). V trimming: 5 bases; J trimming: 0 bases; junction bases outside the gene matches: 3.

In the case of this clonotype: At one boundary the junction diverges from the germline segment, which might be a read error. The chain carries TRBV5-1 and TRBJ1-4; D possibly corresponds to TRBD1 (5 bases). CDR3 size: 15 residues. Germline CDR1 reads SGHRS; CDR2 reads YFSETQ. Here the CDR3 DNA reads TGCGCCAGCAACTTGGTATCACAGGTGCGAGAAAAACTGTTTTTT. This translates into CASNLVSQVREKLFF.

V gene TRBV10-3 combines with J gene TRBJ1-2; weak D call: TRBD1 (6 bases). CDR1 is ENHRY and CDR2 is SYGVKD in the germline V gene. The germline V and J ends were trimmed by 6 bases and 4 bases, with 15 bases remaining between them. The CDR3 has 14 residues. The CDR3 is CAISNREASYGYTF. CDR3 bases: TGTGCCATCAGCAACAGGGAGGCTAGCTATGGCTACACCTTC.

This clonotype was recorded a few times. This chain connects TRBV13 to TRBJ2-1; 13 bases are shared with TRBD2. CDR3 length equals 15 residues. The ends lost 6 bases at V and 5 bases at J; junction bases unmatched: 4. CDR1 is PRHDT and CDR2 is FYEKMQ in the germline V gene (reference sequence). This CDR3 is CASRKGTSGNNEQFF. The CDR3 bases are TGTGCCAGCAGAAAAGGGACTAGCGGGAACAATGAGCAGTTCTTC.

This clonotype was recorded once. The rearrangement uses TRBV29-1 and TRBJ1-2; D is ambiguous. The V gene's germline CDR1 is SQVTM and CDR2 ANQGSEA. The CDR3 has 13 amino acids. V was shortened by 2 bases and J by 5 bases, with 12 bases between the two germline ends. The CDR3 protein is CSVEKDGLYGYTF. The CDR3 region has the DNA TGCAGCGTTGAAAAAGACGGATTATATGGCTACACCTTC.

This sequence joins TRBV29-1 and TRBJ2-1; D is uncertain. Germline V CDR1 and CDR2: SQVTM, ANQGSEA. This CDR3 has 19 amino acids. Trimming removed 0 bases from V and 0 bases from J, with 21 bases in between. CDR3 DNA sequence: TGCAGCGTTGAAGATCGGAAAAATGGTGGTCTTACCTCCTACAATGAGCAGTTCTTC. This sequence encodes CSVEDRKNGGLTSYNEQFF.

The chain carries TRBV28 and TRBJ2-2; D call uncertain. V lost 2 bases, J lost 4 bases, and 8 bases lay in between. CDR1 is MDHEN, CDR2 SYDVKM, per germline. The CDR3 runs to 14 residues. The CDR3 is CASSLVGGTGELFF. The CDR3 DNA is TGTGCCAGCAGTTTAGTCGGTGGCACCGGGGAGCTGTTTTTT.

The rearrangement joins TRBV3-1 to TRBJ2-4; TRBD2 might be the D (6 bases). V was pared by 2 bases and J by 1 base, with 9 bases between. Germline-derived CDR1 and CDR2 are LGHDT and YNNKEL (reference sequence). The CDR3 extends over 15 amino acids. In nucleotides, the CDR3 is TGTGCCAGCAGCCAACGGGCGGGGGCCAAAAACATTCAGTACTTC. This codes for CASSQRAGAKNIQYF.

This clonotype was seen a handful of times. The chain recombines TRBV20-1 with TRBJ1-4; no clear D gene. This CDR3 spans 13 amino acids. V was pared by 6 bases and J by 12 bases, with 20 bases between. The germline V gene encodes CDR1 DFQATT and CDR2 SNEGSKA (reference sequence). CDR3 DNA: TGCAGTGCCGGCGGGCTCTCTAATGCGCAACTGTTTTTT. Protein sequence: CSAGGLSNAQLFF.

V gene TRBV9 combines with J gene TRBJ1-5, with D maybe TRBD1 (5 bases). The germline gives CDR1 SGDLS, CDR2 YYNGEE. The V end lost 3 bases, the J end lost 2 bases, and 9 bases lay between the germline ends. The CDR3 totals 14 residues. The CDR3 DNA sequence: TGTGCCAGCAGCGCCCGGGACGGCAATCAGCCCCAGCATTTT. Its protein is CASSARDGNQPQHF. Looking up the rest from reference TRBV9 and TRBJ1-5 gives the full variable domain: DSGVTQTPKHLITATGQRVTLRCSPRSGDLSVYWYQQSLDQGLQFLIQYYNGEERAKGNILERFSAQQFPDLHSELNLSSLELGDSALYFCASSARDGNQPQHFGDGTRLSIL.

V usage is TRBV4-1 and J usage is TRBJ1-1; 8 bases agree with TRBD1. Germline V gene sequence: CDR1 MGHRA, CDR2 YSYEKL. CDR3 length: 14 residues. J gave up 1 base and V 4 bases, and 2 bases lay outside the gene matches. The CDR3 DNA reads TGCGCCAGCAGCCTCCAGGGGGCGAACACTGAAGCTTTCTTT. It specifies CASSLQGANTEAFF.

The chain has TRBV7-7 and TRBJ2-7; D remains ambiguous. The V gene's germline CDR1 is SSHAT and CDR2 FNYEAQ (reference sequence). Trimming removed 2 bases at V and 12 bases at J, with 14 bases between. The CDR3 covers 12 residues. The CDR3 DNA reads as TGTGCCAGCAGCTTAAACGGCGTACGTCTGTACGTC. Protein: CASSLNGVRLYV.

The CDR3 coding sequence is TGTGCCAGCAGTGAGGTCAGGCCTAACTATGGCTACACCTTC. This encodes CASSEVRPNYGYTF. The V call is TRBV2, the J call TRBJ1-2; D remains ambiguous. This CDR3 has 14 amino acids. Trimming pared 3 bases from V and 0 bases from J, leaving 8 bases between. CDR1 is SNHLY, CDR2 FYNNEI, per germline. Filled out from reference TRBV2 and TRBJ1-2, the complete variable domain reads EPEVTQTPSHQVTQMGQEVILRCVPISNHLYFYWYRQILGQKVEFLVSFYNNEISEKSEIFDDQFSVERPDGSNFTLKIRSTKLEDSAMYFCASSEVRPNYGYTFGSGTRLTVV.

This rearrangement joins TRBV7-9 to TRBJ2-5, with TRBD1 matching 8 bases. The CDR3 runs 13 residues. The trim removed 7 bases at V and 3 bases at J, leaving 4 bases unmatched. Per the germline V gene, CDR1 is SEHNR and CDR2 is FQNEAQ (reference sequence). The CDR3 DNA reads TGTGCCAGCATCCCGGGACAGGAAGAGACCCAGTACTTC. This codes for CASIPGQEETQYF. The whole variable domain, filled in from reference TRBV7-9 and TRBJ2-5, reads DTGVSQNPRHKITKRGQNVTFRCDPISEHNRLYWYRQTLGQGPEFLTYFQNEAQLEKSRLLSDRFSAERPKGSFSTLEIQRTEQGDSAMYLCASIPGQEETQYFGPGTRLLVL.

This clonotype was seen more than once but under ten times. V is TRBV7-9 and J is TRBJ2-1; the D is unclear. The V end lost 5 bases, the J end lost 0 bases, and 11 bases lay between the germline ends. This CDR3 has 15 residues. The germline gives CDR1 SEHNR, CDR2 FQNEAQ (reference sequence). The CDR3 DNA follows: TGTGCCAGCAGCCCGAGTGACACCTCCTACAATGAGCAGTTCTTC. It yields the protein CASSPSDTSYNEQFF.